These 11 T cell receptor beta chains were sequenced from one sample in a study of T cells in localized non-small cell lung cancer. Measured with immunoSEQ multiplex PCR; TCRdb has only the in-frame clones, and not every one. The repertoire holds around 31,000 clones, with roughly nine tenths as singletons. This sample comprised peripheral blood, obtained before any cancer treatment. These receptors originate from a woman aged 35 to 75 with stage I lung adenocarcinoma.

The V gene is TRBV5-1, the J gene TRBJ2-1; TRBD1 matches at 10 bases. The germline gives CDR1 SGHRS, CDR2 YFSETQ. This CDR3 comprises 14 residues. V gave up 3 bases and J gave up 7 bases; unmatched junction bases: 4. This CDR3 reads CASSWGTGANEQFF. Written as DNA, the CDR3 is TGCGCCAGCAGCTGGGGGACAGGGGCGAATGAGCAGTTCTTC.

The rearrangement uses TRBV4-2 and TRBJ1-2, with 7 bases lining up with TRBD1. Germline CDR1 is LGHNA and CDR2 is YNFKEQ. CDR3 length: 15 residues. The junction had 7 bases not matched to a gene; V was cut back by 0 bases and J by 6 bases. The CDR3 nucleotides are TGTGCCAGCAGCCAAGATCCACAGGGGAGGAATGGCTACACCTTC. It is translated as CASSQDPQGRNGYTF.

The gene calls are TRBV20-1 and TRBJ1-5; a weak D match, TRBD1 (6 bases). The V and J ends lost 6 bases and 4 bases respectively, with 7 bases between them. The germline gives CDR1 DFQATT, CDR2 SNEGSKA (reference sequence). The CDR3 runs 11 residues. CDR3 in DNA: TGCAGTGCACAGGGAAATCAGCCCCAGCATTTT. Protein product: CSAQGNQPQHF.

This chain links TRBV28 with TRBJ2-1; D is possibly TRBD2 (6 bases). V was pared by 1 base and J by 4 bases, with 14 bases between. This CDR3 spans 16 amino acids. In germline, CDR1 is MDHEN, CDR2 SYDVKM. CDR3 DNA sequence: TGTGCCAGCAGTTTATTATCGGGAGCGGAGTACAATGAGCAGTTCTTC. It codes for CASSLLSGAEYNEQFF.

The CDR3 spells CASRELAGGPETQYF. CDR3 DNA sequence: TGTGCCAGTAGGGAACTAGCGGGAGGGCCGGAGACCCAGTACTTC. The chain uses TRBV19 and TRBJ2-5, with 13 nucleotides matching TRBD2. CDR3 size: 15 residues. Looked up from germline, CDR1 is LNHDA and CDR2 is SQIVND (reference sequence). V lost 6 bases and J lost 5; bases outside the gene matches: 6.

The V call is TRBV27, the J call TRBJ1-6, with 7 bases aligning to TRBD1. The CDR3 extends over 16 amino acids. CDR1 MNHEY and CDR2 SMNVEV come from the germline V gene (reference sequence). J was trimmed by 3 bases and V by 5 bases; bases with no gene match: 7. The CDR3 region is CASSEGQWYYNSPLHF. The CDR3 coding sequence is TGTGCCAGCAGTGAGGGACAGTGGTACTATAATTCACCCCTCCACTTT.

CDR3 amino acids: CASKDTSNTGELFF. The CDR3 nucleotides read TGCGCCAGCAAAGACACCTCGAACACCGGGGAGCTGTTTTTT. The gene calls are TRBV5-1 and TRBJ2-2; D not certain. The CDR3 runs to 14 residues. The V and J ends lost 6 bases and 0 bases respectively, with 9 bases between them. Germline CDR1 and CDR2: SGHRS and YFSETQ.

This rearrangement joins TRBV19 to TRBJ2-1, with 7 positions matching TRBD1. Trimming removed 6 bases from V and 0 bases from J; junction bases left unmatched: 5. CDR1 and CDR2 (germline): LNHDA, SQIVND (reference sequence). The CDR3 is 15 residues long. The CDR3 protein is CASSGQASSYNEQFF. In DNA form, the CDR3 reads TGTGCCAGTAGCGGACAGGCAAGCTCCTACAATGAGCAGTTCTTC. The full variable domain, in which reference TRBV19 and TRBJ2-1 provide the parts outside the CDR3, is DGGITQSPKYLFRKEGQNVTLSCEQNLNHDAMYWYRQDPGQGLRLIYYSQIVNDFQKGDIAEGYSVSREKKESFPLTVTSAQKNPTAFYLCASSGQASSYNEQFFGPGTRLTVL.

The chain couples TRBV13 to TRBJ2-7; D is perhaps TRBD1 or TRBD2 (5 bases each). Germline lookup yields CDR1 PRHDT and CDR2 FYEKMQ (reference sequence). V lost 5 bases and J lost 0, with 14 bases in between. The length of the CDR3 is 15 residues. The CDR3 sequence is CASSLGPLSSYEQYF. For the CDR3, the DNA is TGTGCCAGCAGCCTGGGACCGTTGAGCTCCTACGAGCAGTACTTC.

This clone appeared once. This rearrangement joins TRBV5-4 to TRBJ1-2, with TRBD1 as a possible D gene (6 bases). Trimming left V 3 bases short and J 8 bases short, with 14 bases between. CDR1 SGHNT and CDR2 YYREEE come from the germline V gene (reference sequence). CDR3 length: 13 amino acids. CDR3 sequence reads: CASSSPDRYGYTF. CDR3 bases: TGTGCCAGCAGCTCCCCGGACAGATACGGCTACACCTTC.

This sequence joins TRBV19 and TRBJ2-3; D not resolved. The ends were cut back, 1 base at V and 4 bases at J, with 6 bases in the middle. Germline V gives CDR1 LNHDA, CDR2 SQIVND (reference sequence). CDR3 size: 13 residues. CDR3 region: CASSIVFPDTQYF. The CDR3 DNA sequence: TGTGCCAGTAGTATAGTTTTTCCAGATACGCAGTATTTT.